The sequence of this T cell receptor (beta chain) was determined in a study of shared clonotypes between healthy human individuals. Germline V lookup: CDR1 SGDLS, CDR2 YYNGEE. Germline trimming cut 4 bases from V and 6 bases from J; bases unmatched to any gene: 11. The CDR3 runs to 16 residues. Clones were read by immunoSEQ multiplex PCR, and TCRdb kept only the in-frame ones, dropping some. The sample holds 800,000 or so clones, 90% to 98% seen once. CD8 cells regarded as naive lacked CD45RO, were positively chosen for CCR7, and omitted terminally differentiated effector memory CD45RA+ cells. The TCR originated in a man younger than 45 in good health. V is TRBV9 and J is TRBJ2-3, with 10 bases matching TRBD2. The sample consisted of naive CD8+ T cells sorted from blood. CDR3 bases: TGTGCCAGCAGCCCGAGGCTACTAGCGGGATGGGATACGCAGTATTTT. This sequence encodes CASSPRLLAGWDTQYF.